The rows below give T cell receptor beta chains drawn from one sample of a study of blood T cell repertoires in COVID-19. Assay: immunoSEQ multiplex PCR; the TCRdb copy retains only in-frame clones and omits some. The sample lists roughly 230,000 clones; around 82% were seen once. Input material: peripheral blood. Receptors originate from a man over 45 with active or convalescent COVID-19. Each CDR3 is given with its conserved first and last residue. Each record gives: V gene, J gene, clone size, D gene, CDR3 protein, CDR3 DNA. A D gene is named only where the DNA matches it firmly. Size is stated for part of the rows, as once, few or many counts, or as a class when the clone is expanded.

v_gene: TRBV29-1
j_gene: TRBJ2-3
abundance: .
d_gene: TRBD2
CDR3aa: CSVDPRLATTDTQYF
CDR3nt: TGCAGCGTTGACCCCAGACTAGCGACGACAGATACGCAGTATTTT

v_gene: TRBV3-1/TRBV3-2
j_gene: TRBJ2-2
abundance: .
d_gene: .
CDR3aa: CASSQGGRELFF
CDR3nt: TGTGCCAGCAGCCAAGGGGGCAGGGAGCTGTTTTTT

v_gene: TRBV6-5
j_gene: TRBJ2-2
abundance: .
d_gene: TRBD2
CDR3aa: CASTLAGSPAGELFF
CDR3nt: TGTGCCAGCACCCTAGCGGGCTCCCCTGCTGGGGAGCTGTTTTTT

v_gene: TRBV5-4
j_gene: TRBJ2-5
abundance: .
d_gene: .
CDR3aa: CASSLIPGETQYF
CDR3nt: TGTGCCAGCAGCTTAATTCCGGGAGAGACCCAGTACTTC

v_gene: TRBV9
j_gene: TRBJ2-7
abundance: .
d_gene: TRBD2
CDR3aa: CASSAGGRGVRYEQYF
CDR3nt: TGTGCCAGCAGCGCGGGGGGGCGAGGGGTACGCTACGAGCAGTACTTC

v_gene: TRBV21-1
j_gene: TRBJ1-1
abundance: .
d_gene: .
CDR3aa: CASSKTGKGYTEAFF
CDR3nt: TGTGCCAGCAGCAAAACAGGGAAAGGGTACACTGAAGCTTTCTTT

v_gene: TRBV6-6
j_gene: TRBJ2-1
abundance: .
d_gene: TRBD2
CDR3aa: CASSHIAGGSSYNEQFF
CDR3nt: TGTGCCAGCAGTCATATAGCGGGGGGAAGCTCCTACAATGAGCAGTTCTTC

v_gene: TRBV9
j_gene: TRBJ1-2
abundance: .
d_gene: .
CDR3aa: CASSVGARDYDYGYTF
CDR3nt: TGTGCCAGCAGCGTAGGGGCTAGGGACTACGACTATGGCTACACCTTC

v_gene: TRBV6-5
j_gene: TRBJ2-7
abundance: few
d_gene: TRBD1
CDR3aa: CASSFLGAGGDEQYF
CDR3nt: TGTGCCAGCAGTTTTTTGGGGGCAGGGGGAGACGAGCAGTACTTC

v_gene: TRBV9
j_gene: TRBJ2-7
abundance: few
d_gene: .
CDR3aa: CASSVGQGGYDEQYF
CDR3nt: TGTGCCAGCAGCGTAGGACAGGGAGGATACGACGAGCAGTACTTC

v_gene: TRBV5-1
j_gene: TRBJ2-4
abundance: .
d_gene: .
CDR3aa: CASSLDSGYKNIQYF
CDR3nt: TGCGCCAGCAGCTTGGACAGTGGTTACAAAAACATTCAGTACTTC

v_gene: TRBV7-8
j_gene: TRBJ1-5
abundance: .
d_gene: .
CDR3aa: CASSSPGGRNQPQHF
CDR3nt: TGTGCCAGCAGCTCCCCCGGGGGACGCAATCAGCCCCAGCATTTT

v_gene: TRBV11-2
j_gene: TRBJ1-4
abundance: .
d_gene: .
CDR3aa: CASKLNMGGWEKLFF
CDR3nt: TGTGCCAGCAAACTCAACATGGGGGGTTGGGAAAAACTGTTTTTT

v_gene: TRBV18
j_gene: TRBJ1-3
abundance: .
d_gene: TRBD1
CDR3aa: CASSPWGQSSGNTIYF
CDR3nt: TGTGCCAGCTCACCATGGGGACAGAGCTCTGGAAACACCATATATTTT

v_gene: TRBV19
j_gene: TRBJ1-2
abundance: .
d_gene: .
CDR3aa: CASTHQVGRTYGYTF
CDR3nt: TGTGCCAGTACCCACCAAGTGGGGCGAACTTATGGCTACACCTTC

v_gene: TRBV6-1
j_gene: TRBJ2-3
abundance: .
d_gene: .
CDR3aa: CASSESRLPDTQYF
CDR3nt: TGTGCCAGCAGTGAAAGCAGGCTACCAGATACGCAGTATTTT

v_gene: TRBV29-1
j_gene: TRBJ2-7
abundance: .
d_gene: .
CDR3aa: CSVAGGRHEQYF
CDR3nt: TGCAGCGTTGCGGGTGGTCGACACGAGCAGTACTTC

v_gene: TRBV15
j_gene: TRBJ1-5
abundance: .
d_gene: .
CDR3aa: CATSRDMREAQPQHF
CDR3nt: TGTGCCACCAGCAGAGATATGAGGGAAGCTCAGCCCCAGCATTTT

v_gene: TRBV4-1
j_gene: TRBJ1-1
abundance: .
d_gene: TRBD1
CDR3aa: CASSQGISDRGTEAFF
CDR3nt: TGCGCCAGCAGCCAAGGGATTTCGGACAGGGGAACTGAAGCTTTCTTT

v_gene: TRBV7-7
j_gene: TRBJ2-3
abundance: .
d_gene: TRBD1
CDR3aa: CASSLNQGQVRSHADTQYF
CDR3nt: TGTGCCAGCAGCTTAAATCAGGGACAGGTTCGGAGTCACGCAGATACGCAGTATTTT

v_gene: TRBV30
j_gene: TRBJ2-7
abundance: .
d_gene: .
CDR3aa: CAWSAQNYEQYF
CDR3nt: TGTGCCTGGAGTGCCCAGAACTACGAGCAGTACTTC

v_gene: TRBV6-5
j_gene: TRBJ1-1
abundance: .
d_gene: TRBD1
CDR3aa: CASRKWDRYSEAFF
CDR3nt: TGTGCCAGCAGAAAATGGGACAGGTACTCTGAAGCTTTCTTT

v_gene: TRBV29-1
j_gene: TRBJ1-3
abundance: once
d_gene: .
CDR3aa: CSVRVDSGNTIYF
CDR3nt: TGCAGCGTCCGGGTTGACTCTGGAAACACCATATATTTT

v_gene: TRBV27
j_gene: TRBJ2-1
abundance: .
d_gene: .
CDR3aa: CASSPGGYNEQFF
CDR3nt: TGTGCCAGCAGTCCCGGGGGCTACAATGAGCAGTTCTTC

v_gene: TRBV2
j_gene: TRBJ1-1
abundance: .
d_gene: .
CDR3aa: CASSGETEAFF
CDR3nt: TGTGCCAGCAGCGGTGAAACTGAAGCTTTCTTT

v_gene: TRBV9
j_gene: TRBJ1-3
abundance: .
d_gene: TRBD1
CDR3aa: CASSQKTGGFGNTIYF
CDR3nt: TGTGCCAGCAGTCAAAAGACAGGGGGATTTGGAAACACCATATATTTT

v_gene: TRBV7-2
j_gene: TRBJ2-7
abundance: .
d_gene: TRBD2
CDR3aa: CASSLAGSGGDYEQYF
CDR3nt: TGTGCCAGCAGCTTAGCGGGGAGCGGGGGGGACTACGAGCAGTACTTC

v_gene: TRBV3-1/TRBV3-2
j_gene: TRBJ1-1
abundance: .
d_gene: .
CDR3aa: CASSQDTKAFF
CDR3nt: TGTGCCAGCAGCCAAGACACAAAAGCTTTCTTT

v_gene: TRBV9
j_gene: TRBJ1-2
abundance: .
d_gene: .
CDR3aa: CASSVGTTGVNGYTF
CDR3nt: TGTGCCAGCAGCGTAGGAACGACAGGCGTAAATGGCTACACCTTC

v_gene: TRBV7-6
j_gene: TRBJ2-3
abundance: few
d_gene: TRBD2
CDR3aa: CASSSTSDLTDTQYF
CDR3nt: TGTGCCAGCAGCTCCACTAGCGACCTGACAGATACGCAGTATTTT

v_gene: TRBV23-1
j_gene: TRBJ1-4
abundance: .
d_gene: TRBD1
CDR3aa: CASSSTGSVGKLFF
CDR3nt: TGCGCCAGCAGTTCGACAGGGTCTGTGGGAAAACTGTTTTTT

v_gene: TRBV28
j_gene: TRBJ1-2
abundance: .
d_gene: .
CDR3aa: CASSLNRANYGYTF
CDR3nt: TGTGCCAGCAGTTTGAACAGGGCTAACTATGGCTACACCTTC

v_gene: TRBV5-8
j_gene: TRBJ2-3
abundance: .
d_gene: TRBD2
CDR3aa: CASSYTSGGIKQYF
CDR3nt: TGTGCCAGCAGCTATACTAGCGGGGGTATTAAGCAGTATTTT